This TCR beta chain was captured in a study of shared clonotypes between healthy human individuals. Turning to this clone: Its antigen remains unknown.

It was CD45RO-negative cells, positively selected for CCR7, that made up naive CD8 cells, with terminally differentiated effector memory CD45RA+ cells excluded. TCRdb keeps only in-frame clones here, not all; method: immunoSEQ multiplex PCR. Of just over 2,000,000 clones listed, around 96% are singletons. Study results and limitations: Depth of sequencing was expected to influence donor clonotype sharing.

V dropped 5 bases and J dropped 8; count of bases not matched to a gene: 2. Germline CDR1 SEHNR, CDR2 FQNEAQ (reference sequence). This CDR3 is 12 amino acids long. V is TRBV7-9 and J is TRBJ2-5, with TRBD1 matching 10 bases. The receptor comes from a man aged 18 to 30 in good health. Input material: naive CD8+ T cells sorted from blood. The chain's CDR3 is CASSGTGDTQYF. DNA for the CDR3: TGTGCCAGCAGCGGGACAGGGGACACCCAGTACTTC.